The rows below give T cell receptor beta chains drawn from one sample of a study of identical twins. Via MiXCR, TCRdb re-called the 5' RACE reads, giving one row per CDR3 protein. The table includes around 340,000 distinct CDR3 sequences, over 9% detected once. These same data were also listed under a study on yellow fever vaccine responses in identical twins.

Sequencing was done on a sample of CD8+ T cells sorted from blood. These receptors came from a woman between 18 and 29 years old in good health. CDR3s include the opening cysteine and the closing phenylalanine or tryptophan. D genes are given only for firm matches. Size tells how often a clone was seen (once, few, many) or the class of an expanded clone, and some rows leave it out.

NA,TRBJ2-1,NA,TRBV25-1,TGTGCCAGCAGTGGACGGGACCGTGGCTCCTACAATGAGCAGTTCTTC,CASSGRDRGSYNEQFF
few,TRBJ2-3,NA,TRBV28,TGTGCCACCCTGGACAGCACAGATACGCAGTATTTT,CATLDSTDTQYF
many,TRBJ2-5,NA,TRBV7-2,TGTGCCAGCAGCCCGGTGACTAGGCAAGAGACCCAGTACTTC,CASSPVTRQETQYF
NA,TRBJ2-3,NA,TRBV7-9,TGTGCCAGCAGAGAACCGGGACCCAGCACAGATACGCAGTATTTT,CASREPGPSTDTQYF
few,TRBJ1-2,NA,TRBV12-3/TRBV12-4,TGTGCCAGCGCCCCTGGGGGGACCGGGGGGTTCTTC,CASAPGGTGGFF
few,TRBJ2-1,NA,TRBV27,TGTGCCAGCCGGCCAGGGGCCTACAATGAGCAGTTCTTC,CASRPGAYNEQFF
NA,TRBJ2-1,TRBD2,TRBV3-1,TGTGCCAGCAGCCGACCTAGCGGGGGGGCCTTTGAGCAGTTCTTC,CASSRPSGGAFEQFF
few,TRBJ1-1,TRBD1,TRBV28,TGTGCCAGCAGTGTCACAGGGGTTAGGAACACTGAAGCTTTCTTT,CASSVTGVRNTEAFF
few,TRBJ2-3,NA,TRBV12-5,TGTGCTAGTGGTTTGGTACTAGGAGCAGATACGCAGTATTTT,CASGLVLGADTQYF
NA,TRBJ1-1,NA,TRBV10-3,TGTGCCATCAGCCCCGGGCTCAAGAACACTGAAGCTTTCTTT,CAISPGLKNTEAFF
NA,TRBJ2-3,NA,TRBV2,TGTACCCTCAGTCCCCAGGCCTCAAGCGGCCCAACCACAGATACGCAGTATTTT,CTLSPQASSGPTTDTQYF
many,TRBJ2-7,NA,TRBV12-3/TRBV12-4,TGTGCCAGCAGTTTTGGTCAATCCTACGAGCAGTACTTC,CASSFGQSYEQYF
few,TRBJ2-1,TRBD1,TRBV28,TGTGCCAGCAGTTTCCAGGACAGGGGAAAGCAGTTCTTC,CASSFQDRGKQFF
NA,TRBJ2-1,NA,TRBV7-6,TGTGCCAGCAGCCTCGAGGTGGGCCTAAGCAATGAGCAGTTCTTC,CASSLEVGLSNEQFF
many,TRBJ2-3,TRBD2,TRBV5-1,TGCGCCAGCAGCTCTCTAGCGGCCACAGATACGCAGTATTTT,CASSSLAATDTQYF
NA,TRBJ2-1,NA,TRBV28,TGTGCCAGTTCTTTTAACGGGATTGGGGATGAGCAGTTCTTC,CASSFNGIGDEQFF
NA,TRBJ1-5,TRBD1,TRBV18,TGTGCCAGCTCACCCGGGACAGGGTGGAACAATCAGCCCCAGCATTTT,CASSPGTGWNNQPQHF
NA,TRBJ2-2,NA,TRBV7-9,TGTGCCAGCAGCTTACTCCACGGGGGGCCCGGTGGGCTGTTTTTT,CASSLLHGGPGGLFF
few,TRBJ2-3,TRBD2,TRBV2,TGTGCCAGCAGTGCCGGGACTAGCGGGAGCACAGATACGCAGTATTTT,CASSAGTSGSTDTQYF
few,TRBJ2-7,NA,TRBV6-2/TRBV6-3,TGTGCCAGCAGTTACGGGTTAGCGGTACCCGTGGAGCAGTACTTC,CASSYGLAVPVEQYF
many,TRBJ2-7,NA,TRBV12-3/TRBV12-4,TGTGCCAGCAGTCAGATCATCTACGAGCAGTACTTC,CASSQIIYEQYF
NA,TRBJ2-3,TRBD2,TRBV7-9,TGTGCCAGCCGCAGACTAGCGGGAGTGTATTTGGATACGCAGTATTTT,CASRRLAGVYLDTQYF
many,TRBJ2-5,NA,TRBV5-5,TGTGCCAGCAGCTTTGACATGTCCCCGGACGAGACCCAGTACTTC,CASSFDMSPDETQYF
NA,TRBJ2-5,NA,TRBV20-1,TGCAGTGCTACCCACGGGGAAACCCGGGAAGAGACCCAGTACTTC,CSATHGETREETQYF
NA,TRBJ1-1,TRBD1,TRBV9,TGTGCCAGCAGCGTAGGGACAGGCCCGAACACTGAAGCTTTCTTT,CASSVGTGPNTEAFF
few,TRBJ2-4,TRBD1,TRBV28,TGTGCCAGCAGTTACAGGGGAACCCTAGCCAAAAACATTCAGTACTTC,CASSYRGTLAKNIQYF
NA,TRBJ2-5,TRBD2,TRBV12-3/TRBV12-4,TGTGCCAGCAGTGGGCTAGCGGGGGCCCAAGGGGAGACCCAGTACTTC,CASSGLAGAQGETQYF
many,TRBJ2-5,NA,TRBV29-1,TGCAGCGTTGAATACGCGGGTTCGGCTGAGACCCAGTACTTC,CSVEYAGSAETQYF
few,TRBJ2-7,NA,TRBV27,TGTGCCAGCAGTTCCACAGCGGTGACCTACGAGCAGTACTTC,CASSSTAVTYEQYF